This passage covers 21 T cell receptor beta chains from one sample sequenced in a study of blood T cell repertoires in COVID-19. Repertoires were generated with immunoSEQ multiplex PCR, while TCRdb's copy carries only in-frame clones and drops some. The sample consists of some 250,000 clones, under 85% of them appearing once. Sequencing was carried out using peripheral blood. Every receptor here comes from a man aged 25 to 40 who had recovered from COVID-19.

This rearrangement joins TRBV6-5 to TRBJ2-7, with D perhaps matching TRBD2 (5 bases). The V gene's germline CDR1 is MNHEY and CDR2 SVGAGI. V was clipped by 11 bases and J by 0 bases, with 14 bases between them. The CDR3 consists of 13 residues. The CDR3 sequence is CACTRDGSYEQYF. The CDR3 bases are TGTGCCTGTACCCGGGATGGCTCCTACGAGCAGTACTTC.

The rearrangement links TRBV5-5 to TRBJ1-2; maybe TRBD1 (6 bases). Between the trimmed V and J ends, which lost 3 bases and 4 bases, there was a span of 28 bases. The CDR3 sequence is 19 residues long. Per the germline V gene, CDR1 is SGHKS and CDR2 is YYEKEE (reference sequence). The chain's CDR3 is CASSSPGELGASLSYGYTF. DNA of the CDR3: TGTGCCAGCAGCTCACCAGGGGAACTAGGCGCTTCCCTATCCTATGGCTACACCTTC.

The chain is built from TRBV18 and TRBJ1-5, with D hard to call. CDR1 and CDR2 (germline): KGHSH, LQKENI. Trimming pared 5 bases from V and 1 base from J, leaving 9 bases between. This CDR3 has 14 amino acids. In DNA form, the CDR3 reads TGTGCCAGCTCAGAGGTTGACAGCAATCAGCCCCAGCATTTT. Its translation: CASSEVDSNQPQHF.

This CDR3 reads CASSPISSTSYEQYV. The CDR3 region has the DNA TGTGCCAGCAGTCCTATTTCTTCTACCTCCTACGAGCAGTACGTC. This sequence joins TRBV27 and TRBJ2-7; D not resolved. This CDR3 contains 15 residues. Trimming took off 5 bases at V and 0 bases at J, with 14 bases between the two ends. Germline CDR1 and CDR2: MNHEY and SMNVEV (reference sequence).

V is TRBV4-1 and J is TRBJ1-6, with TRBD1 as a possible D gene (6 bases). V was shortened by 1 base and J by 10 bases, with 11 bases between the two germline ends. CDR1 is MGHRA and CDR2 is YSYEKL in the germline V gene. CDR3 length: 14 amino acids. DNA for the CDR3: TGCGCCAGCAGCCAAGCGACAGGTTTATCACCCCTCCACTTT. It yields the protein CASSQATGLSPLHF.

This chain connects TRBV7-8 to TRBJ1-6; 10 bases map to TRBD1. The CDR3 consists of 15 residues. J lost 7 bases, V lost 5 bases, and 5 bases had no gene match. Germline loops: CDR1 SGHVS, CDR2 FQNEAQ. The CDR3 sequence: CASSIVDRGNSPLHF. In DNA form, the CDR3 reads TGTGCCAGCAGCATTGTGGACAGGGGGAATTCACCCCTCCACTTT.

The chain has TRBV11-2 and TRBJ2-3; D not certain. The germline V gene has CDR1 SGHAT and CDR2 FQNNGV. CDR3 length: 15 residues. V was clipped by 7 bases and J by 0 bases, with 14 bases between them. CDR3 in amino acids: CASTFRWASTDTQYF. CDR3 in DNA: TGTGCCAGCACCTTCCGCTGGGCTAGCACAGATACGCAGTATTTT. The full variable domain, with the rest looked up from reference TRBV11-2 and TRBJ2-3, is EAGVAQSPRYKIIEKRQSVAFWCNPISGHATLYWYQQILGQGPKLLIQFQNNGVVDDSQLPKDRFSAERLKGVDSTLKIQPAKLEDSAVYLCASTFRWASTDTQYFGPGTRLTVL.

The V and J genes are TRBV4-1 and TRBJ1-6; TRBD1 matches 8 bases. CDR1 MGHRA and CDR2 YSYEKL come from the germline V gene. This CDR3 comprises 14 residues. V was clipped by 1 base and J by 9 bases; unmatched bases: 2. Written as DNA, the CDR3 is TGCGCCAGCAGCCAAGGGACAGGGTTTTCACCCCTCCACTTT. Translation gives CASSQGTGFSPLHF.

This clone was detected only once. V usage is TRBV4-1 and J usage is TRBJ1-5; 7 bases match TRBD1. The length of the CDR3 is 15 residues. CDR1 is MGHRA, CDR2 YSYEKL, per germline. The J segment lost 4 bases and the V segment lost 1 base, leaving 4 bases of the junction unmatched. The CDR3 loop is CASSQGGTENQPQHF. CDR3 DNA: TGCGCCAGCAGCCAAGGCGGGACAGAGAATCAGCCCCAGCATTTT.

The CDR3 DNA follows: TGCGCCAGCAACAGGGGCCCTAATTCACCCCTCCACTTT. Protein product: CASNRGPNSPLHF. The chain employs TRBV4-1 and TRBJ1-6, with 7 positions matching TRBD1. Trimming removed 7 bases from V and 6 bases from J; junction bases left unmatched: 3. This CDR3 has 13 residues. Germline lookup yields CDR1 MGHRA and CDR2 YSYEKL.

V gene TRBV7-9 combines with J gene TRBJ1-4; no clear D. The CDR3 consists of 12 residues. Trimming stripped 7 bases from V and 7 bases from J, with 10 bases between. Germline V gene lookup returns CDR1 SEHNR and CDR2 FQNEAQ (reference sequence). The CDR3 nucleotides are TGTGCCAGCAACTGGCGAGGTGAAAAACTGTTTTTT. Translation gives CASNWRGEKLFF.

The chain uses TRBV29-1 and TRBJ2-5, with D maybe TRBD2 (7 bases). Per germline, CDR1 SQVTM and CDR2 ANQGSEA. Deletions cut 2 bases from V and 5 bases from J, with 15 bases between. The CDR3 covers 14 residues. In DNA form, the CDR3 reads TGCAGCGTTGAACGGGGGCAGGGAGGGGAGACCCAGTACTTC. Amino acids: CSVERGQGGETQYF.

The rearrangement joins TRBV15 to TRBJ2-4; 8 bases line up with TRBD2. The CDR3 is 18 amino acids. Looked up from germline, CDR1 is LNHNV and CDR2 is YYDKDF (reference sequence). Trimming took 4 bases from V and 0 from J; bases not matched to a gene: 11. The CDR3 reads CATSISGGNDLAKNIQYF. DNA of the CDR3: TGTGCCACCAGCATAAGCGGGGGTAACGACCTAGCCAAAAACATTCAGTACTTC.

The chain couples TRBV15 to TRBJ1-4; D is undetermined. Germline values: CDR1 LNHNV, CDR2 YYDKDF (reference sequence). Trimming stripped 0 bases from V and 8 bases from J, with 13 bases between. The CDR3 is 15 residues long. CDR3 sequence (DNA): TGTGCCACCAGCAGAGACCGGAACGGGAGGGAAAAACTGTTTTTT. It is translated as CATSRDRNGREKLFF.

The J gene is TRBJ2-1, the V gene TRBV9; 10 nucleotides match TRBD1. CDR1 and CDR2 (germline): SGDLS, YYNGEE. Trimming took 4 bases from V and 10 from J; bases not matched to a gene: 11. The CDR3 has 15 residues. This chain's CDR3 is CASSPRQGAPGEQFF. CDR3 DNA: TGTGCCAGCAGCCCCCGACAGGGGGCCCCTGGGGAGCAGTTCTTC.

The gene calls are TRBV6-6 and TRBJ2-2; D gene unclear. Trimming removed 6 bases from V and 4 bases from J, with 12 bases in between. This CDR3 is 14 amino acids long. The germline V gene encodes CDR1 MNHNY and CDR2 SVGAGI (reference sequence). The DNA of the CDR3 is TGTGCCAGCAGCCCGGAGTATACCACCGGGGAGCTGTTTTTT. Translation: CASSPEYTTGELFF.

This rearrangement joins TRBV11-2 to TRBJ2-3, with TRBD2 matching 14 bases. V shed 5 bases, J shed 4 bases, and the junction held 14 bases outside the gene matches. The CDR3 runs 19 residues. The germline V gene has CDR1 SGHAT and CDR2 FQNNGV. The CDR3 DNA reads as TGTGCCAGCAGCCTCGGACTAGCGGGGGGCTCTACCCTCCCAGATACGCAGTATTTT. Translation gives CASSLGLAGGSTLPDTQYF.

The chain is built from TRBV5-1 and TRBJ2-5; perhaps TRBD1 as D (6 bases). CDR3 length: 13 amino acids. The V and J ends lost 5 bases and 3 bases respectively, with 11 bases between them. Germline loops: CDR1 SGHRS, CDR2 YFSETQ. The CDR3 is CASRRTGKETQYF. The CDR3, as DNA: TGCGCCAGCAGAAGAACAGGGAAAGAGACCCAGTACTTC.

J is TRBJ1-4 and V is TRBV5-1, with a possible D match to TRBD1 (5 bases). Germline V gives CDR1 SGHRS, CDR2 YFSETQ. The CDR3 contains 15 residues. Trimming cost V 5 bases and J 7 bases, with 18 bases left between them. Here the CDR3 reads CASSRTSGGSEKLFF. For the CDR3, the DNA is TGCGCCAGCAGTCGGACGTCTGGGGGGTCTGAAAAACTGTTTTTT.

The rearrangement links TRBV15 to TRBJ2-7; D is perhaps TRBD1 (6 bases). From germline, CDR1 is LNHNV and CDR2 YYDKDF (reference sequence). With 0 bases removed from V and 4 bases from J, the gap between germline ends came to 7 bases. This CDR3 comprises 13 residues. This CDR3 is CATSRDRGYEQYF. The CDR3 coding sequence is TGTGCCACCAGCAGAGACAGGGGTTACGAGCAGTACTTC.

The V gene is TRBV2, the J gene TRBJ1-2, with 8 bases lining up with TRBD1. Germline trimming cut 2 bases from V and 1 base from J; bases unmatched to any gene: 6. The CDR3 contains 16 residues. Germline CDR1 SNHLY, CDR2 FYNNEI. This CDR3 reads CASSEPAGGHNYGYTF. In DNA form, the CDR3 reads TGTGCCAGCAGTGAACCGGCAGGGGGCCATAACTATGGCTACACCTTC.